The rows below give T cell receptor beta chains drawn from one sample of a study of molecular identifiers for immune sequencing clone quantification. TCRdb re-called the PCR reads with MiXCR, one entry per CDR3 protein. The repertoire has about 68,000 distinct CDR3 sequences, 15% to 20% of them found once; the top ten carry over 1.3%. The sequenced sample was naive CD8+ T cells from blood, with Jurkat cell RNA spiked in. These receptors were taken from a human donor in good health. Some libraries in this study had Jurkat cell RNA spiked in. Each CDR3 is given with its conserved first and last residue. Each record gives: CDR3 protein, CDR3 DNA, D gene, clone size, V gene, J gene. A D gene is named only where the DNA matches it firmly. Only part of the rows carry a size: once, few, many, or a class if the clone is expanded.

cdr3_aa: CASSKLVVIVGRTQNTIYF
cdr3_nt: TGTGCCAGCAGCAAATTGGTGGTTATCGTGGGACGGACCCAAAACACCATATATTTT
d_call: NA
clone_size: many
v_call: TRBV21-1
j_call: TRBJ1-3

cdr3_aa: CSARLGEAGAFYNEQFF
cdr3_nt: TGCAGTGCTAGGTTAGGGGAGGCGGGAGCTTTCTACAATGAGCAGTTCTTC
d_call: TRBD2
clone_size: few
v_call: TRBV20-1
j_call: TRBJ2-1

cdr3_aa: CASSMAWPPNEQFF
cdr3_nt: TGTGCCAGTAGTATGGCCTGGCCCCCCAATGAGCAGTTCTTC
d_call: NA
clone_size: many
v_call: TRBV19
j_call: TRBJ2-1

cdr3_aa: CASSPQESGTESSYEQYF
cdr3_nt: TGTGCCAGCAGCCCCCAGGAGTCCGGGACAGAAAGCTCCTACGAGCAGTACTTC
d_call: TRBD1
clone_size: many
v_call: TRBV7-6
j_call: TRBJ2-7

cdr3_aa: CASSFLAESYEQYF
cdr3_nt: TGTGCCAGCAGCTTTTTAGCGGAGAGCTACGAGCAGTACTTC
d_call: NA
clone_size: few
v_call: TRBV13
j_call: TRBJ2-7

cdr3_aa: CASSQGLYVEQYF
cdr3_nt: TGTGCCAGCAGCCAAGGATTGTACGTCGAGCAGTACTTC
d_call: NA
clone_size: many
v_call: TRBV5-6
j_call: TRBJ2-7

cdr3_aa: CASRQGISVLTF
cdr3_nt: TGTGCCAGCAGACAGGGAATAAGCGTCCTGACTTTC
d_call: NA
clone_size: NA
v_call: TRBV11-3
j_call: TRBJ2-6

cdr3_aa: CASSHRGTGELFF
cdr3_nt: TGTGCCAGTAGCCACAGGGGGACCGGGGAGCTGTTTTTT
d_call: TRBD1
clone_size: many
v_call: TRBV19
j_call: TRBJ2-2

cdr3_aa: CASPPIGTTYNEQSF
cdr3_nt: TGTGCCAGCCCGCCAATTGGCACTACCTACAATGAGCAGTCCTTC
d_call: NA
clone_size: NA
v_call: TRBV7-2
j_call: TRBJ2-1

cdr3_aa: CSARIGESPNQPQHF
cdr3_nt: TGCAGTGCTAGAATCGGGGAGTCGCCCAATCAGCCCCAGCATTTT
d_call: NA
clone_size: many
v_call: TRBV20-1
j_call: TRBJ1-5

cdr3_aa: CASSLFDGGSYEQYF
cdr3_nt: TGTGCCAGCAGCTTATTCGACGGAGGCTCCTACGAGCAGTACTTC
d_call: NA
clone_size: NA
v_call: TRBV7-2
j_call: TRBJ2-7

cdr3_aa: CASSSGTSAYNEQFF
cdr3_nt: TGTGCCAGCAGTTCCGGGACTAGCGCCTACAATGAGCAGTTCTTC
d_call: TRBD2
clone_size: many
v_call: TRBV11-3
j_call: TRBJ2-1

cdr3_aa: CASSYGQAGYGYTF
cdr3_nt: TGTGCCAGCAGTTACGGACAGGCCGGCTATGGCTACACCTTC
d_call: TRBD1
clone_size: many
v_call: TRBV6-2/TRBV6-3
j_call: TRBJ1-2

cdr3_aa: CASSTNYEQYF
cdr3_nt: TGTGCCAGCAGCACTAACTACGAGCAGTACTTC
d_call: NA
clone_size: NA
v_call: TRBV7-9
j_call: TRBJ2-7

cdr3_aa: CASSPPGAKNIQYF
cdr3_nt: TGTGCCAGCAGCCCCCCGGGGGCCAAAAACATTCAGTACTTC
d_call: NA
clone_size: many
v_call: TRBV7-9
j_call: TRBJ2-4

cdr3_aa: CSARRLAGASYEQYF
cdr3_nt: TGCAGTGCTAGGCGACTAGCGGGAGCCTCCTACGAGCAGTACTTC
d_call: TRBD2
clone_size: many
v_call: TRBV20-1
j_call: TRBJ2-7

cdr3_aa: CASDWFQETQYF
cdr3_nt: TGTGCCAGCGACTGGTTCCAAGAGACCCAGTACTTC
d_call: NA
clone_size: many
v_call: TRBV7-9
j_call: TRBJ2-5

cdr3_aa: CASSSFGAGESYNEQFF
cdr3_nt: TGTGCCAGCAGCTCATTTGGTGCGGGAGAATCCTACAATGAGCAGTTCTTC
d_call: TRBD2
clone_size: NA
v_call: TRBV11-3
j_call: TRBJ2-1

cdr3_aa: CATLRRDRVGYGYTF
cdr3_nt: TGTGCCACCCTCCGGCGGGACAGGGTAGGGTATGGCTACACCTTC
d_call: TRBD1
clone_size: many
v_call: TRBV2
j_call: TRBJ1-2

cdr3_aa: CAGSRGTGETGELFF
cdr3_nt: TGTGCCGGCAGTCGAGGGACAGGGGAAACCGGGGAGCTGTTTTTT
d_call: TRBD1
clone_size: NA
v_call: TRBV27
j_call: TRBJ2-2

cdr3_aa: CASSSGTVGYEKLFF
cdr3_nt: TGTGCCAGCAGTTCCGGGACAGTAGGCTATGAAAAACTGTTTTTT
d_call: TRBD1
clone_size: few
v_call: TRBV12-3/TRBV12-4
j_call: TRBJ1-4

cdr3_aa: CASSSGSPYEQFF
cdr3_nt: TGTGCCAGCAGCTCGGGCTCCCCCTATGAGCAGTTCTTC
d_call: NA
clone_size: many
v_call: TRBV7-2
j_call: TRBJ2-1

cdr3_aa: CASSENGGGNQPQHF
cdr3_nt: TGTGCCAGCAGTGAGAATGGGGGGGGCAATCAGCCCCAGCATTTT
d_call: NA
clone_size: many
v_call: TRBV25-1
j_call: TRBJ1-5

cdr3_aa: CSARKRLRDEQFF
cdr3_nt: TGCAGTGCTAGGAAGCGTCTACGGGACGAGCAGTTCTTC
d_call: NA
clone_size: once
v_call: TRBV20-1
j_call: TRBJ2-1

cdr3_aa: CASSFNLGADTQYF
cdr3_nt: TGTGCCAGCAGTTTTAATCTCGGGGCAGATACGCAGTATTTT
d_call: NA
clone_size: many
v_call: TRBV6-4
j_call: TRBJ2-3

cdr3_aa: CATSDFGGSADTQYF
cdr3_nt: TGTGCCACCAGTGATTTTGGGGGCAGCGCAGATACGCAGTATTTT
d_call: NA
clone_size: many
v_call: TRBV24-1
j_call: TRBJ2-3

cdr3_aa: CASSPVPGLNTEAFF
cdr3_nt: TGTGCCAGCAGCCCGGTTCCGGGGCTGAACACTGAAGCTTTCTTT
d_call: NA
clone_size: NA
v_call: TRBV7-9
j_call: TRBJ1-1

cdr3_aa: CASSWTSGGFFQETQYF
cdr3_nt: TGTGCCAGCAGCTGGACTAGCGGAGGGTTCTTCCAAGAGACCCAGTACTTC
d_call: TRBD2
clone_size: many
v_call: TRBV7-6
j_call: TRBJ2-5

cdr3_aa: CASSYQGRETQYF
cdr3_nt: TGTGCCAGCAGTTACCAGGGGAGAGAGACCCAGTACTTC
d_call: NA
clone_size: few
v_call: TRBV28
j_call: TRBJ2-5

cdr3_aa: CASSSAEDSYEQYF
cdr3_nt: TGTGCCAGCAGCTCAGCGGAGGACTCCTACGAGCAGTACTTC
d_call: NA
clone_size: many
v_call: TRBV7-3
j_call: TRBJ2-7

cdr3_aa: CASSQGPSGSRGEQYF
cdr3_nt: TGCGCCAGCAGCCAAGGCCCTAGCGGGAGTCGGGGCGAGCAGTACTTC
d_call: TRBD2
clone_size: NA
v_call: TRBV4-1
j_call: TRBJ2-7

cdr3_aa: CSVEGQGARDEQFF
cdr3_nt: TGCAGCGTTGAGGGACAGGGGGCGAGGGATGAGCAGTTCTTC
d_call: TRBD1
clone_size: few
v_call: TRBV29-1
j_call: TRBJ2-1

cdr3_aa: CASGLTSASYNEQFF
cdr3_nt: TGTGCTAGTGGTTTGACTAGCGCAAGCTACAATGAGCAGTTCTTC
d_call: TRBD2
clone_size: few
v_call: TRBV12-5
j_call: TRBJ2-1

cdr3_aa: CASSRSGGRKTQYF
cdr3_nt: TGTGCCAGCAGCCGTAGCGGGGGCCGAAAGACCCAGTACTTC
d_call: TRBD2
clone_size: many
v_call: TRBV11-2
j_call: TRBJ2-5

cdr3_aa: CASSLALAGRETQYF
cdr3_nt: TGTGCCAGCAGCTTGGCTCTAGCGGGACGAGAGACCCAGTACTTC
d_call: TRBD2
clone_size: many
v_call: TRBV7-2
j_call: TRBJ2-5

cdr3_aa: CASSLGVRGEQYF
cdr3_nt: TGTGCCAGCAGTTTGGGAGTTCGGGGCGAGCAGTACTTC
d_call: NA
clone_size: many
v_call: TRBV28
j_call: TRBJ2-7

cdr3_aa: CASGLVIITGELFF
cdr3_nt: TGTGCTAGTGGTTTGGTTATCATCACCGGGGAGCTGTTTTTT
d_call: NA
clone_size: many
v_call: TRBV12-5
j_call: TRBJ2-2

cdr3_aa: CASSIVGGGQPQHF
cdr3_nt: TGTGCCAGTAGTATAGTAGGGGGCGGTCAGCCCCAGCATTTT
d_call: TRBD1
clone_size: many
v_call: TRBV19
j_call: TRBJ1-5

cdr3_aa: CASSRDRGSSNQPQHF
cdr3_nt: TGTGCCAGCAGCCGGGACAGGGGAAGTAGCAATCAGCCCCAGCATTTT
d_call: TRBD1
clone_size: many
v_call: TRBV6-5
j_call: TRBJ1-5

cdr3_aa: CAWSFFSGANVLTF
cdr3_nt: TGTGCCTGGAGTTTCTTCTCTGGGGCCAACGTCCTGACTTTC
d_call: NA
clone_size: many
v_call: TRBV30
j_call: TRBJ2-6